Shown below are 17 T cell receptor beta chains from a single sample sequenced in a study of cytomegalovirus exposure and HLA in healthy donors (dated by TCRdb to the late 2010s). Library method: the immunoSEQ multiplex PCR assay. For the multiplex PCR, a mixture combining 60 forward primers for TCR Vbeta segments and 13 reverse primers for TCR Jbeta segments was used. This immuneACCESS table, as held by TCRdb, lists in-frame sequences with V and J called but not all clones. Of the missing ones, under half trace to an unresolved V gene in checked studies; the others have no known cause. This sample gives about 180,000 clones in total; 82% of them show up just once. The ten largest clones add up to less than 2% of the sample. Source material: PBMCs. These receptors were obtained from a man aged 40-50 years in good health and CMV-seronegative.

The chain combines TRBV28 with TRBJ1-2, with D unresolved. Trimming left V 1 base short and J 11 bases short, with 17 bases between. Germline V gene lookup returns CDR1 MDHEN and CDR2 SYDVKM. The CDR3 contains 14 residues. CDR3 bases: TGTGCCAGCAGTTTATCCCATGAACTAGAAGGGTACACCTTC. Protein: CASSLSHELEGYTF.

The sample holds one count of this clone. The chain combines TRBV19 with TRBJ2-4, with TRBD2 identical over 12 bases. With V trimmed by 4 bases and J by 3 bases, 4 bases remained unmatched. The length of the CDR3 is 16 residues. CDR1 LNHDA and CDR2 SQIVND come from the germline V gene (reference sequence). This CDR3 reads CASSTGLAGSKNIQYF. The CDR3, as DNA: TGTGCCAGTAGTACCGGACTAGCGGGGAGCAAAAACATTCAGTACTTC.

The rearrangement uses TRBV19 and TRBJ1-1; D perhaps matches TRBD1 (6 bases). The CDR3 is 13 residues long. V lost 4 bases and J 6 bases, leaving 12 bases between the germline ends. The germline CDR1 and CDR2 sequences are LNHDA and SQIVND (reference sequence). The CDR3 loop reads CASSTTGSPEAFF. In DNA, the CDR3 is TGTGCCAGTAGTACCACAGGGTCCCCTGAAGCTTTCTTT. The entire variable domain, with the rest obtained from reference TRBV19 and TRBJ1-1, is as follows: DGGITQSPKYLFRKEGQNVTLSCEQNLNHDAMYWYRQDPGQGLRLIYYSQIVNDFQKGDIAEGYSVSREKKESFPLTVTSAQKNPTAFYLCASSTTGSPEAFFGQGTRLTVV.

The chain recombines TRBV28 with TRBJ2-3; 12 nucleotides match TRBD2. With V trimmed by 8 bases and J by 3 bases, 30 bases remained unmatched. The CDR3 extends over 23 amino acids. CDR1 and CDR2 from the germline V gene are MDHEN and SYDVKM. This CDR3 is CASGWDSWYLGLAGNSGTDTQYF. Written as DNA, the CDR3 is TGTGCCAGCGGGTGGGACTCCTGGTATCTTGGACTAGCGGGAAACAGTGGGACAGATACGCAGTATTTT.

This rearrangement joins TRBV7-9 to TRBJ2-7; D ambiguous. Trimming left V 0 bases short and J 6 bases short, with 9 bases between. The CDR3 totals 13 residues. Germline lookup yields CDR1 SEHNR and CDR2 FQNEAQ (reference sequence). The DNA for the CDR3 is TGTGCCAGCAGCTTAGCGAGTCGAGGCGAGCAGTACTTC. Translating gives CASSLASRGEQYF.

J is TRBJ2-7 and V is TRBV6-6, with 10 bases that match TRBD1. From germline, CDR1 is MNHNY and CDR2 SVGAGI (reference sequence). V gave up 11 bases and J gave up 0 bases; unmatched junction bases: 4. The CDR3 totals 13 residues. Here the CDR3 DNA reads TGTGCCGGCGGACAGGGGGGCTCCTACGAGCAGTACTTC. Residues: CAGGQGGSYEQYF.

The CDR3 DNA reads as TGTGCCAGCAGTTTACGGGCCTCGGGATATAACAATGAGCAGTTCTTC. Protein product: CASSLRASGYNNEQFF. This chain uses TRBV27 with TRBJ2-1, with D tentatively TRBD2 (5 bases). From germline, CDR1 is MNHEY and CDR2 SMNVEV (reference sequence). The CDR3 totals 16 residues. V was shortened by 2 bases and J by 5 bases, with 16 bases between the two germline ends.

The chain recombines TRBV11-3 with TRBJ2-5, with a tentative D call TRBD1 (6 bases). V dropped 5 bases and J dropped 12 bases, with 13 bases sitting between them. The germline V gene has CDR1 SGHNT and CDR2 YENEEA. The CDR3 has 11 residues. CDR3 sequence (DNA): TGTGCCAGCAGCACAGAGGGACAAGAGTACTTC. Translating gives CASSTEGQEYF.

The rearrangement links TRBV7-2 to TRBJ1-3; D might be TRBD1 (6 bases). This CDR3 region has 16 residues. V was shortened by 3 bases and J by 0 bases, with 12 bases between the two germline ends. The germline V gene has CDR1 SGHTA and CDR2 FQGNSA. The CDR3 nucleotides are TGTGCCAGCAGCTTTACAGGGTTCAGCTCTGGAAACACCATATATTTT. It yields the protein CASSFTGFSSGNTIYF.

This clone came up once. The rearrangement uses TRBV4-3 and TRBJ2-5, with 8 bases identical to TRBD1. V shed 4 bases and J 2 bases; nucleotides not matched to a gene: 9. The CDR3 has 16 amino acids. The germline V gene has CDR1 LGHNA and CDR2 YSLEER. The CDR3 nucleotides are TGCGCCAGCAGCCCTTTAGGGACAGGCAAGCAAGAGACCCAGTACTTC. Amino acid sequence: CASSPLGTGKQETQYF.

The CDR3 protein is CASSSPHRGLNTGELFF. DNA of the CDR3: TGTGCCAGCAGCTCGCCCCACAGGGGGCTTAACACCGGGGAGCTGTTTTTT. The chain links TRBV7-2 to TRBJ2-2, with TRBD1 matching 9 bases. The CDR3 is made up of 17 amino acids. The germline V gene has CDR1 SGHTA and CDR2 FQGNSA. J gave up 2 bases and V 4 bases, and 8 bases lay outside the gene matches.

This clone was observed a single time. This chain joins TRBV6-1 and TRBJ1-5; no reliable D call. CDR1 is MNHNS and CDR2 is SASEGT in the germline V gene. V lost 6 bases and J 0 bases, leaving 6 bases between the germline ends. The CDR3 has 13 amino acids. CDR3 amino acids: CASSVYSNQPQHF. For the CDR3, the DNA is TGTGCCAGCAGCGTATATAGCAATCAGCCCCAGCATTTT.

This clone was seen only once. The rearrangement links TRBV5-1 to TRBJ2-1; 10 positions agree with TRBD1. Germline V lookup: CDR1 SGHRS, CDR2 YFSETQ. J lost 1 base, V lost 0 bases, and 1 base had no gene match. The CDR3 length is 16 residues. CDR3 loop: CASSLGDRGSYNEQFF. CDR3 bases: TGCGCCAGCAGCTTGGGGGACAGGGGTTCCTACAATGAGCAGTTCTTC.

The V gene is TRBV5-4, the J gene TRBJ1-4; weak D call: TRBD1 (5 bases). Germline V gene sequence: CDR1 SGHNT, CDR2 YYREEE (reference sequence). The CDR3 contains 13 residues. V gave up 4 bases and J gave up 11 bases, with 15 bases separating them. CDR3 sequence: CASSLDNLGKLFF. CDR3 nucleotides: TGTGCCAGCAGCCTGGACAATCTCGGGAAACTGTTTTTT.

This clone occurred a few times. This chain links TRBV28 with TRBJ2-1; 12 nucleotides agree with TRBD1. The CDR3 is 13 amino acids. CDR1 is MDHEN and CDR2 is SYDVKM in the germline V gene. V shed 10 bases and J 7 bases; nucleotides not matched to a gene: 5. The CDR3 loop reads CATGTGGLNEQFF. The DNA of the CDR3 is TGTGCCACGGGGACAGGGGGCCTGAATGAGCAGTTCTTC.

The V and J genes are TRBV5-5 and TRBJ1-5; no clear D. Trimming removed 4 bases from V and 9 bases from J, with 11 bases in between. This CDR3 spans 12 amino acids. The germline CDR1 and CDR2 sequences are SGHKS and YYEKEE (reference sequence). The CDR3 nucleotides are TGTGCCAGCAGCCCAGGTGAGGGGCCCCAGCATTTT. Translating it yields CASSPGEGPQHF.

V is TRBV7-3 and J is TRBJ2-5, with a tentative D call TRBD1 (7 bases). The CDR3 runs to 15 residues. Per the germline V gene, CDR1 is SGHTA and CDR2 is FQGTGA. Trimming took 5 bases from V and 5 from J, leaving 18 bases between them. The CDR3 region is CASSNPGGAGETQYF. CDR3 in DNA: TGTGCCAGCAGCAATCCAGGGGGTGCGGGGGAGACCCAGTACTTC.